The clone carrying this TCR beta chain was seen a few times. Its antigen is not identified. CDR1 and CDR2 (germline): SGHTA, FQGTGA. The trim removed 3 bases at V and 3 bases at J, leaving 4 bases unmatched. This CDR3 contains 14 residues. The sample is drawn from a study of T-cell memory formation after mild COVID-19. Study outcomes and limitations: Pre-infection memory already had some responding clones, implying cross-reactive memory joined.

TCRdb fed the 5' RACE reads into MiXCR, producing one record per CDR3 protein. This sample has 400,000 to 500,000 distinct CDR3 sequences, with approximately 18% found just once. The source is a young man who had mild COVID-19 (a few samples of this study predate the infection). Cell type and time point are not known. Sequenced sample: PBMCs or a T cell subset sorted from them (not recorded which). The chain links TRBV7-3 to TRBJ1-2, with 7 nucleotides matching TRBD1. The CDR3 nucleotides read TGTGCCAGCAGCTTCTCCGGGACAGACTATGGCTACACCTTC. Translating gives CASSFSGTDYGYTF.